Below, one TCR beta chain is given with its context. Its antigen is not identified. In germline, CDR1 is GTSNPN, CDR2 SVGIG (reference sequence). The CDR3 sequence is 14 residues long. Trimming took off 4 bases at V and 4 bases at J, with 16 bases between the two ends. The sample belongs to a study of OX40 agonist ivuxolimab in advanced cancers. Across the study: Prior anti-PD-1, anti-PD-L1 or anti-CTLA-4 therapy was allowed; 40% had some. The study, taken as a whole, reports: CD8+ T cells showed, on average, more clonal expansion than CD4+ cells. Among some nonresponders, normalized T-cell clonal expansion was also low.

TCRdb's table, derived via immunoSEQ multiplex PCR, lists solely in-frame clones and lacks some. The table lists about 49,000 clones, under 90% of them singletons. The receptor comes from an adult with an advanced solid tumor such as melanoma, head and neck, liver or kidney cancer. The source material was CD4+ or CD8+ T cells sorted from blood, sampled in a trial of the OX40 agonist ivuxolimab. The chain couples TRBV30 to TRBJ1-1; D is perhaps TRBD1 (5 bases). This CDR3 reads CAWNVGTLTTEAFF. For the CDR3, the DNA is TGTGCCTGGAACGTGGGGACCCTGACCACTGAAGCTTTCTTT.